This T cell receptor (beta chain) was identified in a study of regulatory T cells in long-lasting Graves disease. Time point described: newly diagnosed GD, antithyroid drugs for less than 3 months. Researchers made the TCR library from RNA that was extracted from PBMCs. The CDR3 consists of 12 residues. The germline V gene encodes CDR1 KGHDR and CDR2 SFDVKD. Trimming removed 4 bases from V and 5 bases from J, with 7 bases in between. This clonotype came up a few times. Arm-PCR of CDR3 regions and iRepertoire HTBI primers were the basis on which TCR beta libraries were built. Via MiXCR, TCRdb re-called the multiplex PCR reads, giving one row per CDR3 protein. This table holds 400,000 to 500,000 distinct CDR3 sequences, around 13% found once. The same specimen was also included in a second study, on T cells in Graves' hyperthyroidism and ophthalmopathy.

The sample here was peripheral blood mononuclear cells (PBMCs), taken at new diagnosis, from a patient treated with antithyroid drugs. The origin of this receptor is a woman aged 45-60 years with Graves disease. V and J are TRBV24-1 and TRBJ1-2, with D perhaps matching TRBD1 (6 bases). The CDR3 DNA follows: TGTGCCACCAGTGAACAGGGTTATGGCTACACCTTC. Its protein is CATSEQGYGYTF.